This T cell receptor (beta chain) was sequenced in a study of T-cell reconstitution after alpha-beta-depleted transplantation in children. Construction of the TCRbeta library involved unique molecular identifiers. MiXCR, applied by TCRdb to the PCR reads, yields one record per CDR3 protein. The data show roughly 590,000 distinct CDR3 sequences, approximately 15% seen once. This clonotype was counted ten times or more. Source: PBMCs from the stem cell graft donor, taken from the stem cell graft. This TCR was sampled from a human donor who donated a stem cell graft to a child with acute myeloid leukemia.

The CDR3 loop is CASSLAPREFGTEAFF. The DNA of the CDR3 is TGTGCCAGCAGCTTAGCGCCCAGGGAATTCGGCACTGAAGCTTTCTTT. This chain uses TRBV7-2 with TRBJ1-1, with D maybe TRBD1 (5 bases). There are 16 residues in the CDR3. Germline assignment: CDR1 SGHTA and CDR2 FQGNSA. V lost 0 bases to trimming and J lost 4 bases, with 15 bases between them.